This section outlines one T cell receptor beta chain sequence together with its context. These data are taken from a study of blood T cell repertoires in COVID-19. Across the whole study: PBMCs, B-cell-depleted T cells, or T cells provided the cDNA or gDNA that made up the material.

The CDR3 consists of 12 residues. Germline CDR1 reads DFQATT; CDR2 reads SNEGSKA (reference sequence). The V end lost 3 bases, the J end lost 5 bases, and 7 bases lay between the germline ends. As originally analysed: Quantification of nucleated cells was approximated via reference gene primer amplification. TCRdb keeps only in-frame clones here, not all; method: immunoSEQ multiplex PCR. V and J calls and clone size come straight from that table; D and trimming were deduced from the DNA. Of approximately 91,000 clones listed, 80% are singletons. The gene calls are TRBV20-1 and TRBJ2-2, with no clear D. Sequencing input: peripheral blood. The receptor was isolated from a human donor in a cohort sampled during active COVID-19. CDR3 residues: CSASSVTGELFF. CDR3 nucleotide sequence: TGCAGTGCTAGTTCTGTGACCGGGGAGCTGTTTTTT.